The 10 T cell receptor beta chains listed next were all sequenced from one sample in a study of sequential checkpoint blockade in melanoma. Sample treatment: randomized to nivolumab then ipilimumab (arm A) or the reverse (arm B). Clones were sequenced by immunoSEQ multiplex PCR, and TCRdb holds only the in-frame ones, with some missing. The data hold fewer than 4,500 clones, with roughly 25% observed a single time. Specimen: tumor tissue (inferred from file names), collected from a patient given nivolumab and ipilimumab in sequence. The source of these receptors is a human donor with melanoma.

This clone was observed a few times. The rearrangement links TRBV9 to TRBJ2-4, with 9 bases lining up with TRBD1. The CDR3 spans 12 residues. The germline gives CDR1 SGDLS, CDR2 YYNGEE. V shed 5 bases and J 9 bases; nucleotides not matched to a gene: 3. The CDR3 here is CASRGTGSIQYF. Here the CDR3 DNA reads TGTGCCAGCAGGGGGACAGGGTCCATTCAGTACTTC.

This clone was counted between two and nine times. The chain links TRBV23-1 to TRBJ1-5, with 10 bases fitting TRBD1. TRBV23-1 is designated an ORF whose function remains uncertain. The CDR3 is 15 amino acids. The J segment lost 3 bases and the V segment lost 3 bases, leaving 2 bases of the junction unmatched. CDR3 region: CASSQTGGNNQPQHF. CDR3 nucleotides: TGCGCCAGCAGTCAGACAGGGGGCAACAATCAGCCCCAGCATTTT.

V and J are TRBV28 and TRBJ1-2, with unresolved D. The CDR3 is 17 residues long. Germline V CDR1 and CDR2: MDHEN, SYDVKM. V was pared by 2 bases and J by 0 bases, with 16 bases between. The CDR3 spells CASSLPLRRASNYGYTF. The DNA for the CDR3 is TGTGCCAGCAGTTTACCCCTTAGGCGGGCCTCTAACTATGGCTACACCTTC.

This clone was counted a few times. V is TRBV9 and J is TRBJ2-5; D possibly corresponds to TRBD1 (6 bases). The V gene lost 3 bases and the J gene lost 5 bases, with 11 bases spanning the gap. The CDR3 totals 13 residues. The germline gives CDR1 SGDLS, CDR2 YYNGEE. CDR3 sequence reads: CASSAQGFETQYF. For the CDR3, the DNA is TGTGCCAGCAGCGCTCAGGGGTTTGAGACCCAGTACTTC.

The chain has TRBV12-5 and TRBJ2-3, with D uncertain. CDR1 LGHNT and CDR2 FRNRAP come from the germline V gene. The length of the CDR3 is 12 residues. Trimming cost V 5 bases and J 3 bases, with 6 bases left between them. This CDR3 is CASGSLTDTQYF. Written as DNA, the CDR3 is TGTGCTAGTGGTAGCCTGACAGATACGCAGTATTTT.

The rearrangement links TRBV18 to TRBJ1-4, with TRBD1 matching 8 bases. The CDR3 spans 16 residues. Germline CDR1 reads KGHSH; CDR2 reads LQKENI. Trimming removed 3 bases from V and 5 bases from J; junction bases left unmatched: 8. The CDR3 nucleotides are TGTGCCAGCTCACCGTCTACAGGGGGAAAGAATGAAAAACTGTTTTTT. The encoded protein is CASSPSTGGKNEKLFF.

The chain has TRBV18 and TRBJ1-3; no clear D. Trimming shortened V by 4 bases and J by 0 bases, and 13 bases separated the two germline ends. CDR1 KGHSH and CDR2 LQKENI come from the germline V gene. The CDR3 is 16 amino acids. CDR3 sequence (DNA): TGTGCCAGCTCACGCAACAGACCAGACTCTGGAAACACCATATATTTT. Its protein product is CASSRNRPDSGNTIYF.

This clone was seen only a few times. The chain has TRBV6-8 and TRBJ1-5, with a possible D match to TRBD1 (5 bases). Trimming left V 6 bases short and J 5 bases short, with 11 bases between. CDR1 is MNHGY, CDR2 SAAAGT, per germline. CDR3 length: 13 residues. The chain's CDR3 is CASRGREYQPQHF. The CDR3 DNA reads TGTGCCAGCAGGGGCAGGGAGTATCAGCCCCAGCATTTT.

This clone has just a few counts. The chain links TRBV23-1 to TRBJ2-3; D may be TRBD1 (5 bases). TRBV23-1 is marked as an open reading frame, function uncertain. Trimming shortened V by 6 bases and J by 1 base, and 14 bases separated the two germline ends. The CDR3 contains 15 residues. CDR3: CASSQEIGGTDTQYF. The CDR3 region has the DNA TGCGCCAGCAGCCAAGAGATAGGGGGCACAGATACGCAGTATTTT.

This chain uses TRBV11-3 with TRBJ1-3; the D is unclear. Germline CDR1 SGHNT, CDR2 YENEEA. The V end lost 3 bases, the J end lost 0 bases, and 6 bases lay between the germline ends. The CDR3 sequence is 14 residues long. DNA for the CDR3: TGTGCCAGCAGCTTGGTGGGCTCTGGAAACACCATATATTTT. Amino acids: CASSLVGSGNTIYF.